Shown below are 2 T cell receptor beta chains from a single sample sequenced in a study of T cell repertoires in aging, cancer and after chemotherapy. A mixed TRB-A/B primer pool amplified rearranged TRB by multiplex touch-down PCR. TCRdb reanalysed the multiplex PCR reads using MiXCR and keeps one entry per CDR3 protein. The table includes under 6,500 distinct CDR3 sequences, about 25% detected once. TCR beta rearrangements were amplified from peripheral blood genomic DNA. Specimen: blood. The source is a human donor in good health.

This clonotype has only a few counts. The V call is TRBV18, the J call TRBJ1-5; no reliable D call. Trimming shortened V by 3 bases and J by 2 bases, and 11 bases separated the two germline ends. The CDR3 sequence is 15 residues long. The germline V gene encodes CDR1 KGHSH and CDR2 LQKENI. As DNA, the CDR3 is TGTGCCAGCTCACCTGATACGGCGGGCAATCAGCCCCAGCATTTT. Encoded protein: CASSPDTAGNQPQHF.

The chain has TRBV20-1 and TRBJ2-1; a weak D match, TRBD1 (7 bases). The CDR3 runs 14 residues. Germline V gene data show CDR1 as DFQATT and CDR2 as SNEGSKA (reference sequence). V was shortened by 6 bases and J by 5 bases, with 17 bases between the two germline ends. The CDR3 reads CSAQAGGGNNEQFF. In DNA, the CDR3 is TGCAGTGCCCAAGCAGGGGGAGGCAACAATGAGCAGTTCTTC.